The present T cell receptor beta chain was sequenced within a study of T cells in Graves' hyperthyroidism and ophthalmopathy. Study-wide results and limits: Peripheral blood also featured most of the thyroid clonotypes expanded above 0.001.

This clonotype was detected a few times. The antigen is undetermined. Graves' hyperthyroidism showing no ophthalmopathy progression within 18 months was considered stable. The investigators amplified TCR beta CDR3 regions from RNA transcripts. Carried out on the TCR CDR3, a first-round RT-PCR used the HTBI primer set. Via MiXCR, TCRdb re-called the multiplex PCR reads, giving one row per CDR3 protein. The sample yields some 550,000 distinct CDR3 sequences, around 20% seen once. V was pared by 0 bases and J by 1 base, with 9 bases between. The CDR3 is 16 amino acids. CDR1 is KGHSH and CDR2 is LQKENI in the germline V gene.

The chain couples TRBV18 to TRBJ2-2; weak D call: TRBD2 (5 bases). Sequencing used blood. The sequence was collected from a man younger than 35 with Graves' hyperthyroidism. The CDR3 sequence: CASSPPIGGNTGELFF. CDR3 bases: TGTGCCAGCTCACCACCCATAGGAGGGAACACCGGGGAGCTGTTTTTT.